Listed below are T cell receptor beta chains from one sample, sequenced in a study of blood T cell repertoires in COVID-19. Assay used: immunoSEQ multiplex PCR; TCRdb lists only in-frame clones, some missing. The sample yields about 170,000 clones, 84% seen once. Input material: PBMCs or T cells enriched from blood (not recorded which). Source of these receptors: a man in his fifties or sixties who had recovered from COVID-19. Each CDR3 is given with its conserved first and last residue. D genes are given only for firm matches. Not every row has a clone size; where given, it reads once, few, many or a size class.

CASSSTGINEQYF,TGTGCCAGCAGCTCGACAGGGATCAACGAGCAGTACTTC,TRBJ2-7,NA,TRBV5-5,TRBD1
CASSLDGRTAGELFF,TGCGCCAGCAGCTTGGACGGGAGGACAGCCGGGGAGCTGTTTTTT,TRBJ2-2,NA,TRBV5-1,NA
CASSPRTGPTGGYTF,TGTGCCAGTAGTCCCAGGACAGGCCCGACAGGAGGCTACACCTTC,TRBJ1-2,NA,TRBV19,TRBD1
CASRVAVSQPQHF,TGTGCCAGCAGAGTGGCGGTTAGTCAGCCCCAGCATTTT,TRBJ1-5,NA,TRBV27,NA
CASSSGTGSYEQYF,TGTGCCAGCAGCTCGGGGACAGGGAGCTACGAGCAGTACTTC,TRBJ2-7,NA,TRBV7-9,TRBD1
CASSLTGLNEQYF,TGTGCCAGCAGTTTGACAGGGCTCAACGAGCAGTACTTC,TRBJ2-7,NA,TRBV2,TRBD1
CASSTQGFGSYEQYF,TGCGCCAGCAGCACACAGGGGTTTGGCTCCTACGAGCAGTACTTC,TRBJ2-7,NA,TRBV4-1,TRBD1
CASSSGQGAINTEAFF,TGTGCCAGCAGCTCCGGACAGGGGGCTATTAACACTGAAGCTTTCTTT,TRBJ1-1,NA,TRBV6-6,TRBD1
CASEKRGGETQYF,TGTGCCAGCGAAAAGCGGGGGGGAGAGACCCAGTACTTC,TRBJ2-5,few,TRBV3-1/TRBV3-2,TRBD2
CASRDRVGGNTIYF,TGTGCCAGCAGGGACAGGGTCGGTGGAAACACCATATATTTT,TRBJ1-3,NA,TRBV27,TRBD1
CAWSVVTVGSPLHF,TGTGCCTGGAGTGTCGTAACAGTAGGATCACCCCTCCACTTT,TRBJ1-6,few,TRBV30,NA
CASSLGPTGATYEQYF,TGTGCCAGCAGCTTAGGACCGACAGGTGCTACCTACGAGCAGTACTTC,TRBJ2-7,NA,TRBV7-6,NA
CASSVGQSNQPQHF,TGTGCCAGCAGCGTAGGACAGTCGAATCAGCCCCAGCATTTT,TRBJ1-5,NA,TRBV6-5,NA
CASRRQGSSYEQYF,TGTGCCAGCAGACGACAGGGGAGCTCCTACGAGCAGTACTTC,TRBJ2-7,NA,TRBV28,TRBD1
CASSPGTSGGAETQYF,TGCGCCAGCAGCCCCGGGACTAGCGGGGGGGCTGAGACCCAGTACTTC,TRBJ2-5,NA,TRBV5-1,TRBD2
CASSQGAQPQHF,TGTGCCAGCAGCCAGGGGGCTCAGCCCCAGCATTTT,TRBJ1-5,NA,TRBV4-2,NA
CASTPEWLSEAFF,TGTGCCAGCACCCCGGAGTGGTTGTCTGAAGCTTTCTTT,TRBJ1-1,few,TRBV9,NA
CASSLGGRSETQYF,TGTGCCAGCAGCTTGGGGGGCCGCTCAGAGACCCAGTACTTC,TRBJ2-5,NA,TRBV5-6,NA
CASSPRLGTYEQYF,TGTGCCAGCTCACCACGTCTCGGTACCTACGAGCAGTACTTC,TRBJ2-7,NA,TRBV18,NA
CAISGIGTGSTEAFF,TGTGCCATCAGTGGAATCGGGACAGGGAGCACTGAAGCTTTCTTT,TRBJ1-1,few,TRBV10-3,TRBD1
CASSLRGTYNEQFF,TGTGCCAGCAGCTTGCGGGGGACCTACAATGAGCAGTTCTTC,TRBJ2-1,NA,TRBV5-5,NA
CASSLRLRRRDRGYEQFF,TGTGCCAGCAGCTTACGCTTGAGGCGCCGGGACAGGGGCTATGAGCAGTTCTTC,TRBJ2-1,NA,TRBV11-2,TRBD1
CASSSPMGQRYYEQYF,TGTGCCAGCAGCTCCCCTATGGGACAGAGATACTACGAGCAGTACTTC,TRBJ2-7,NA,TRBV7-6,TRBD1
CASRHIINYGYTF,TGTGCCAGCAGGCACATAATAAACTATGGCTACACCTTC,TRBJ1-2,NA,TRBV12-3/TRBV12-4,NA
CASSLYSPRTAINTEAFF,TGTGCCAGCAGTTTATACTCTCCGAGGACAGCGATTAACACTGAAGCTTTCTTT,TRBJ1-1,NA,TRBV28,NA
CASRPRASGNQPQHF,TGTGCCAGCAGACCCAGGGCCTCGGGCAATCAGCCCCAGCATTTT,TRBJ1-5,NA,TRBV28,NA
CASRPGTGEQYF,TGTGCCAGCAGGCCCGGGACAGGGGAGCAGTACTTC,TRBJ2-7,NA,TRBV12-3/TRBV12-4,TRBD1
CASSRDRGEYQETQYF,TGTGCCAGCAGCAGAGATCGGGGGGAGTACCAAGAGACCCAGTACTTC,TRBJ2-5,NA,TRBV9,TRBD2
CASTGSSHSYEQYF,TGTGCCAGCACCGGGTCTAGCCACTCCTACGAGCAGTACTTC,TRBJ2-7,NA,TRBV6-5,NA
CASSTGSVDTGELFF,TGTGCCAGTAGTACCGGGTCTGTCGACACCGGGGAGCTGTTTTTT,TRBJ2-2,NA,TRBV19,NA
CASSSTPGGDSPLHF,TGTGCCAGCAGCTCTACCCCTGGGGGGGATTCACCCCTCCACTTT,TRBJ1-6,few,TRBV11-1,NA
CASSFSGQTTGNTIYF,TGTGCCAGCAGCTTTAGTGGACAGACAACTGGAAACACCATATATTTT,TRBJ1-3,NA,TRBV11-2,NA
CASSYLEGSGYTF,TGTGCCAGCAGCTACCTGGAGGGCAGTGGCTACACCTTC,TRBJ1-2,NA,TRBV5-6,NA
CASSHRGANTEAFF,TGTGCCAGCAGTCACCGGGGGGCGAACACTGAAGCTTTCTTT,TRBJ1-1,NA,TRBV27,NA
CASSQAGTGSGNTIYF,TGTGCCAGCAGCCAAGCTGGGACAGGGTCTGGAAACACCATATATTTT,TRBJ1-3,NA,TRBV4-2,TRBD1
CASSLEQGLGETQYF,TGTGCCAGCAGCTTAGAACAGGGGTTAGGAGAGACCCAGTACTTC,TRBJ2-5,once,TRBV7-7,TRBD1
CASSPRARDTIYF,TGTGCCAGCTCACCGCGGGCCCGGGACACCATATATTTT,TRBJ1-3,NA,TRBV18,NA
CANTGTGAAYGYTF,TGTGCCAATACCGGGACAGGGGCCGCCTATGGCTACACCTTC,TRBJ1-2,NA,TRBV30,TRBD1
CAWSVQGPGNTIYF,TGTGCCTGGAGTGTACAGGGGCCTGGAAACACCATATATTTT,TRBJ1-3,NA,TRBV30,TRBD1
CATSGGSLDTQYF,TGTGCCACCAGTGGAGGTTCCCTGGATACGCAGTATTTT,TRBJ2-3,NA,TRBV24-1,NA
CASTADRFYGYTF,TGTGCCAGCACTGCGGACAGGTTTTATGGCTACACCTTC,TRBJ1-2,NA,TRBV12-3/TRBV12-4,TRBD1
CASSPPETGFNNQPQHF,TGTGCCAGCTCACCACCGGAGACAGGGTTTAACAATCAGCCCCAGCATTTT,TRBJ1-5,once,TRBV18,TRBD1
CAISAGLNNSPLHF,TGTGCCATCAGTGCAGGTTTAAATAATTCACCCCTCCACTTT,TRBJ1-6,NA,TRBV10-3,NA